A single sample is the source of the 2 T cell receptor beta chains below, sequenced in a study of human T cells and chemical hapten exposure. Time point described: patch test 2, 6 weeks after DPC sensitization. Treatment indicated: therapeutic diphenylcyclopropenone sensitization with weekly scalp DPC. One entry per CDR3 protein results from TCRdb running MiXCR on the RACE reads. In the table there are about 82,000 distinct CDR3 sequences, 5% to 8.5% of which are singletons. Sequences were derived from whole blood, sampled in connection with sensitization to the hapten diphenylcyclopropenone (DPC). The receptors here all came from a woman younger than 45 with alopecia areata. Some clones in this sample may be carry-over from other donors' samples.

This clonotype came up many times. This chain links TRBV5-1 with TRBJ2-7, with D possibly being TRBD2 (5 bases). V dropped 4 bases and J dropped 3 bases, with 8 bases sitting between them. The CDR3 loop spans 12 amino acids. From germline, CDR1 is SGHRS and CDR2 YFSETQ. CDR3 bases: TGCGCCAGCAGCGAAGAGGGCTACGAGCAGTACTTC. Amino acid sequence: CASSEEGYEQYF.

The sample holds many counts of this clonotype. The chain recombines TRBV5-5 with TRBJ1-2, with 8 bases matching TRBD1. Trimming took 4 bases from V and 8 from J; bases not matched to a gene: 7. Germline V lookup: CDR1 SGHKS, CDR2 YYEKEE (reference sequence). The CDR3 extends over 13 amino acids. The CDR3, as DNA: TGTGCCAGCAGCCCAGGGACAGGTCGGGGCTACACCTTC. It codes for CASSPGTGRGYTF.